This T cell receptor beta chain was sequenced in a study of regulatory T cells in long-lasting Graves disease. Whole-study findings and limits: New patients shared fewer public clonotypes (approximately 970) than persistent patients did (roughly 2,700).

This clonotype was seen ten or more times. As yet, its antigen is unknown. V was cut by 4 bases and J by 1 base, with 7 bases left in between. CDR1 is SGHAT, CDR2 FQNNGV, per germline. The CDR3 contains 14 residues. iRepertoire HTBI primers and Arm-PCR of CDR3 regions built TCR beta libraries. TCRdb passed the multiplex PCR reads through MiXCR, listing each CDR3 protein once. The sample lists around 470,000 distinct CDR3 sequences; 12% to 15% were seen once. As to time point: newly diagnosed GD, antithyroid drugs for less than 3 months. Extracted PBMC RNA gave rise to the TCR library. The same specimen was also included in a second study, on T cells in Graves' hyperthyroidism and ophthalmopathy. This second study notes: Patients were aged 18 to 65, had disease duration under 2 months, and had newly diagnosed hyperthyroidism. In the blood, most expanded thyroid clonotypes above 0.001 appeared as well. Ophthalmopathy cases were set apart from stable hyperthyroidism by a 13 V-J model.

This receptor was taken from a woman in her 50s with Graves disease. This chain connects TRBV11-2 to TRBJ1-4; D may be TRBD1 (5 bases). This sample comprised peripheral blood mononuclear cells (PBMCs), obtained at new diagnosis, from a patient treated with antithyroid drugs. Written as DNA, the CDR3 is TGTGCCAGCAGCTCGGGGCGAACTAATGAAAAACTGTTTTTT. Protein: CASSSGRTNEKLFF.